This T cell receptor beta chain stems from a study of blood T cell repertoires in COVID-19 (TCRdb year 2020). With respect to the entire study: Collaborator samples came from the United States, Italy and Spain and covered acute and convalescent phases of COVID-19. The material from the prospective study consisted of cDNA or gDNA derived from T cells, B-cell-depleted T cells, or PBMCs. The dataset comprised deeply sampled blood TCRbeta repertoires from subjects exposed to, actively infected with, or recovered from COVID-19. The repertoires were released in a freely available public database intended as a resource for research on the immune response to SARS-CoV-2. Samples came from the ongoing ImmuneRACE study (first 160 participants) plus 1,254 subjects from 6 global collaborators. The sample metadata nearly always contained a de-identified subject ID, COVID-19 status, age in years and sex. HLA class I and class II types, where available, came from metadata supplied by the sample provider rather than from assay-based typing. General conclusions and limits of the study: The amount of clinical and demographic metadata varied by source and participant and was provided uncurated.

In Seattle, one collaborating source enrolled patients while the infection was active and tracked those patients longitudinally over the course of disease. Whole blood was collected in K2EDTA tubes by collaborating institutions according to the institutions' own protocols. For TCRbeta analysis, collaborators shipped samples as frozen whole blood, isolated PBMCs, or DNA extracted from either of those sample types. TCRbeta CDR3 regions were amplified from genomic DNA using the immunoSEQ Assay, a bias-controlled multiplex PCR. In the authors' own workflow: The number of nucleated cells in each sample was estimated from the amplification of reference gene primers within the assay. Sequence reads were collapsed and filtered to measure the absolute abundance of every unique TCRbeta CDR3 rearrangement. Productive Simpson clonality was computed per sample as the square root of Simpson's diversity index over productive rearrangements. The immuneACCESS repertoire file appears here via TCRdb, limited to in-frame rearrangements. These files lack a portion of the clones; in checked studies, under half of the deficit traces to unresolved V genes, and the cause of the others is not known. V, J and clone size reflect that table, while D and trimming were determined from the DNA. This sample comprises about 200,000 clones, about 88% of them detected only once. Of the sample, over 15% is held by the ten largest clones.

A note on this clone: No cognate antigen has been identified for it. No clone much larger than this one lies a single base away; base qualities are absent.

The CDR3 contains 13 residues, cysteine and phenylalanine counted. Of all the DNA, just the CDR3 is kept, 39 bases in frame from base 1. Reading the germline V gene gives CDR1 SGHRS and CDR2 YFSETQ. Compared with germline, V lacks 0 bases and J lacks 13 bases; bases without a gene match: 7. The sequenced sample was peripheral blood. This TCR came from a man between 45 and 60 years old with COVID-19, enrolled during active disease. The chain links TRBV5-1 with TRBJ2-4, and 7 bases in between align with TRBD1. The CDR3 has the sequence CASSLDFPGQQYF. At the DNA level, the sequence is TGCGCCAGCAGCTTGGATTTTCCGGGACAGCAGTACTTC.